The 23 T cell receptor beta chains below come from one sample, sequenced in a study of patients and donors after allogeneic stem cell transplantation. One entry per CDR3 protein results from TCRdb running MiXCR on the RT-PCR reads. The sample includes over 25,000 distinct CDR3 sequences, around 35% of them seen just once. The specimen was blood, either unsorted or a sorted T cell fraction (not recorded which). All receptors come from a human donor who was either an allogeneic HSCT recipient or a stem cell or donor lymphocyte infusion donor (not recorded which). It is not recorded whose cells these are; they may come from a transplant donor.

In this sample, this clonotype turned up a few times. The chain carries TRBV7-8 and TRBJ2-2; 8 nucleotides match TRBD2. Trimming cost V 2 bases and J 4 bases; bases outside gene matches: 6. This CDR3 spans 16 amino acids. In germline, CDR1 is SGHVS, CDR2 FQNEAQ. The chain's CDR3 is CASSLFAGGFTGELFF. CDR3 in DNA: TGTGCCAGCAGCTTATTTGCGGGAGGTTTCACCGGGGAGCTGTTTTTT.

The chain employs TRBV7-9 and TRBJ2-7, with D maybe TRBD2 (5 bases). The V gene's germline CDR1 is SEHNR and CDR2 FQNEAQ (reference sequence). Trimming pared 1 base from V and 2 bases from J, leaving 9 bases between. The CDR3 has 14 amino acids. Here the CDR3 reads CASSLVGEPYEQYF. CDR3 sequence (DNA): TGTGCCAGCAGCTTAGTTGGGGAGCCCTACGAGCAGTACTTC.

As to this clonotype: The junction and the germline gene differ at one end; a read error may be behind it. The chain employs TRBV5-5 and TRBJ2-5, with 7 bases identical to TRBD2. Germline CDR1 reads SGHKS; CDR2 reads YYEKEE (reference sequence). The CDR3 runs 15 residues. CDR3 in amino acids: CASSGRGGDQETQYF. The CDR3 DNA is TGTGCCAGCAGCGGGAGGGGAGGGGACCAGGAGACCCAGTACTTC.

The chain combines TRBV29-1 with TRBJ1-3; 9 bases are shared with TRBD1. Germline lookup yields CDR1 SQVTM and CDR2 ANQGSEA. The CDR3 totals 15 residues. Unmatched junction bases numbered 7, after V lost 7 bases and J lost 0 bases. The CDR3 sequence is CSAEGQGSSGNTIYF. The CDR3 DNA is TGCAGCGCCGAGGGACAGGGAAGCTCTGGAAACACCATATATTTT.

This sequence joins TRBV7-2 and TRBJ2-1; D is ambiguous. This CDR3 is 13 amino acids long. The ends were cut back, 4 bases at V and 6 bases at J, with 10 bases in the middle. Germline loops: CDR1 SGHTA, CDR2 FQGNSA. The DNA of the CDR3 is TGTGCCAGCAGCTCCAGTCAAGTCAATGAGCAGTTCTTC. Its protein is CASSSSQVNEQFF. Full variable domain (rest looked up from reference TRBV7-2 and TRBJ2-1): GAGVSQSPSNKVTEKGKDVELRCDPISGHTALYWYRQSLGQGLEFLIYFQGNSAPDKSGLPSDRFSAERTGGSVSTLTIQRTQQEDSAVYLCASSSSQVNEQFFGPGTRLTVL.

A few counts support this clonotype. V gene TRBV7-3 combines with J gene TRBJ1-6; D perhaps matches TRBD1 (6 bases). CDR1 SGHTA and CDR2 FQGTGA come from the germline V gene. This CDR3 spans 15 amino acids. The V end was cut by 0 bases, the J end by 8 bases, with 11 bases between. CDR3 protein: CASSLTAGAHSPLHF. CDR3 bases: TGTGCCAGCAGCTTAACGGCAGGGGCCCATTCACCCCTCCACTTT.

Details on this clonotype: One end of the junction varies from germline; a read error may be responsible. The J gene is TRBJ2-3, the V gene TRBV7-9; 7 bases line up with TRBD1. Germline CDR1 reads SEHNR; CDR2 reads FQNEAQ (reference sequence). There are 11 residues in the CDR3. CDR3 amino acids: CASSLATGLDF. The CDR3 nucleotides read TGTGCCAGCAGCTTAGCGACAGGGCTAGATTTT.

The chain has TRBV5-1 and TRBJ2-3; possible D gene TRBD1, 5 bases. The CDR3 covers 14 residues. V dropped 5 bases and J dropped 1 base, with 11 bases sitting between them. Germline values: CDR1 SGHRS, CDR2 YFSETQ. DNA of the CDR3: TGCGCCAGCAGGATGGACATTCGCACAGATACGCAGTATTTT. Protein: CASRMDIRTDTQYF.

V gene TRBV7-9 combines with J gene TRBJ2-3; TRBD2 matches 13 bases. This CDR3 contains 16 residues. Germline CDR1 reads SEHNR; CDR2 reads FQNEAQ (reference sequence). With V trimmed by 5 bases and J by 4 bases, 6 bases remained unmatched. The DNA of the CDR3 is TGTGCCAGCAGCCCACCGGGACTAGCGGGATCAGATACGCAGTATTTT. Amino acid sequence: CASSPPGLAGSDTQYF.

This chain links TRBV19 with TRBJ1-6, with 10 bases aligning to TRBD1. V was pared by 5 bases and J by 7 bases, with 5 bases of the junction left unmatched. There are 15 residues in the CDR3. Germline lookup yields CDR1 LNHDA and CDR2 SQIVND (reference sequence). The CDR3 here is CASSLPGQGNSPLHF. The CDR3 DNA is TGTGCCAGTAGTTTACCGGGACAGGGGAATTCACCCCTCCACTTT.

The chain recombines TRBV6-4 with TRBJ2-3; either TRBD1 or TRBD2 may supply D (5 bases each). The CDR3 is made up of 13 amino acids. V lost 6 bases and J lost 2, with 9 bases in between. CDR1 is MRHNA, CDR2 SNTAGT, per germline. The CDR3 loop is CASRRDPTDTQYF. The CDR3 DNA follows: TGTGCCAGCAGGAGGGACCCCACAGATACGCAGTATTTT.

This clonotype was counted between two and nine times. The chain uses TRBV24-1 and TRBJ1-5, with D possibly TRBD1 on 6 matching bases. V gave up 6 bases and J gave up 5 bases, with 13 bases separating them. Germline CDR1 reads KGHDR; CDR2 reads SFDVKD. The CDR3 length is 14 residues. CDR3 bases: TGTGCCACCAGTCTTGGGGGCAGGTATCAGCCCCAGCATTTT. Its protein product is CATSLGGRYQPQHF.

This clonotype was picked up a small number of times. V usage is TRBV12-3 or TRBV12-4 and J usage is TRBJ1-1; 7 bases match TRBD1. The CDR3 consists of 14 residues. Trimming removed 1 base from V and 6 bases from J; junction bases left unmatched: 5. CDR3 sequence reads: CASSLDRGRAEAFF. In DNA, the CDR3 is TGTGCCAGCAGTTTAGACAGGGGTCGGGCTGAAGCTTTCTTT.

This clonotype was picked up one time. In nucleotides, the CDR3 is TGCGCCAGCAGCTTAAGGGGAAATAATTCACCCCTCCACTTT. Translating gives CASSLRGNNSPLHF. The rearrangement joins TRBV5-1 to TRBJ1-6; possibly TRBD1 for D (5 bases). The CDR3 length is 14 residues. Trimming pared 2 bases from V and 5 bases from J, leaving 8 bases between. The germline V gene has CDR1 SGHRS and CDR2 YFSETQ.

This clonotype appeared many times. The chain carries TRBV12-3 or TRBV12-4 and TRBJ1-2, with a possible D match to TRBD1 (5 bases). The length of the CDR3 is 16 residues. V was clipped by 5 bases and J by 3 bases, with 19 bases between them. CDR3 protein: CASSPLEGDGDYGYTF. The CDR3 DNA sequence: TGTGCCAGCAGTCCCTTGGAAGGGGACGGAGACTATGGCTACACCTTC.

The rearrangement uses TRBV7-9 and TRBJ2-1, with 10 bases aligning to TRBD2. Germline V lookup: CDR1 SEHNR, CDR2 FQNEAQ (reference sequence). The V gene end was trimmed by 4 bases and the J gene end by 6 bases; junction bases not matched to a gene: 9. The CDR3 has 16 residues. CDR3: CASSYPLAGVTNEQFF. Written as DNA, the CDR3 is TGTGCCAGCAGCTACCCTCTAGCGGGGGTCACCAATGAGCAGTTCTTC.

The chain recombines TRBV5-1 with TRBJ2-3; D unclear. Germline V gene lookup returns CDR1 SGHRS and CDR2 YFSETQ. The CDR3 is 12 amino acids. Trimming shortened V by 5 bases and J by 6 bases, and 10 bases separated the two germline ends. CDR3 region: CASSRGADTQYF. Written as DNA, the CDR3 is TGCGCCAGCAGTAGAGGAGCGGATACGCAGTATTTT.

The rearrangement joins TRBV20-1 to TRBJ2-2; no clear D. Germline V CDR1 and CDR2: DFQATT, SNEGSKA (reference sequence). This CDR3 has 14 residues. Trimming stripped 1 base from V and 4 bases from J, with 10 bases between. DNA of the CDR3: TGCAGTGCTAGAGCTCTTGAAGGCACCGGGGAGCTGTTTTTT. The encoded protein is CSARALEGTGELFF.

The CDR3 protein is CSARDRPTPGNEQFF. The CDR3 coding sequence is TGCAGTGCTAGAGATAGACCAACCCCAGGGAATGAGCAGTTCTTC. The rearrangement uses TRBV20-1 and TRBJ2-1; tentative D call: TRBD1 (5 bases). CDR1 and CDR2 (germline): DFQATT, SNEGSKA (reference sequence). This CDR3 contains 15 residues. V gave up 0 bases and J gave up 7 bases, with 16 bases separating them.

CDR3 amino acids: CASSPGSGRGNTEAFF. In nucleotides, the CDR3 is TGTGCCAGCAGTCCTGGATCGGGACGGGGGAACACTGAAGCTTTCTTT. V and J are TRBV6-2 or TRBV6-3 and TRBJ1-1; D possibly corresponds to TRBD1 (5 bases). This CDR3 has 16 amino acids. V was clipped by 5 bases and J by 1 base, with 17 bases between them. The germline V gene encodes CDR1 MNHEY and CDR2 SVGEGT.

The chain joins TRBV24-1 to TRBJ1-2; a possible D gene is TRBD1 (6 bases). The CDR3 extends over 13 amino acids. Germline CDR1 is KGHDR and CDR2 is SFDVKD. The ends were cut back, 9 bases at V and 10 bases at J, with 20 bases in the middle. For the CDR3, the DNA is TGTGCCACCGGTGGACAGTTGGCAGAAGACTACACCTTC. Its translation: CATGGQLAEDYTF.

Worth noting for this clonotype: A read error is possible here, since a much larger clone lies one base away. This chain uses TRBV29-1 with TRBJ1-2, with D possibly TRBD1 on 6 matching bases. The CDR3 totals 11 residues. Per the germline V gene, CDR1 is SQVTM and CDR2 is ANQGSEA. The CDR3 bases are TGCTGCGTACTTACAGGGAGCGGCTACACCTTC. Its translation is CCVLTGSGYTF.

The J gene is TRBJ2-3, the V gene TRBV29-1; D might be TRBD2 (6 bases). CDR1 and CDR2 (germline): SQVTM, ANQGSEA. This CDR3 has 13 amino acids. Trimming shortened V by 6 bases and J by 4 bases, and 14 bases separated the two germline ends. The CDR3 coding sequence is TGCAGCGTCCTGATGGTAGCGGCAGATACGCAGTATTTT. It translates to CSVLMVAADTQYF.